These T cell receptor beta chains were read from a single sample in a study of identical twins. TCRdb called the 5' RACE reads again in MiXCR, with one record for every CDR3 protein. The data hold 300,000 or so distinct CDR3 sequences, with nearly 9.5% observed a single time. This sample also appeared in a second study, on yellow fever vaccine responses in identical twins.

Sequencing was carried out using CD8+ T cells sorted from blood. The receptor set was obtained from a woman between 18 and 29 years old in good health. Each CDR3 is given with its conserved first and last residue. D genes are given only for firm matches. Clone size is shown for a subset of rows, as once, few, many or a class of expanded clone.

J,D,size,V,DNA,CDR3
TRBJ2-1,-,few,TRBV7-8,TGTGCCAGCAGCTTACTGGGCCAGGGCAGGGAGCAGTTCTTC,CASSLLGQGREQFF
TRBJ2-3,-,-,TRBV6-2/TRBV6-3,TGTGCCAGCAGTTACGTTTTGATGGACCCTGGACCAGATACGCAGTATTTT,CASSYVLMDPGPDTQYF
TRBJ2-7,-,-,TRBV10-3,TGTGCCATCAGTGAACCGACACTGAATTCCTACGAGCAGTACTTC,CAISEPTLNSYEQYF
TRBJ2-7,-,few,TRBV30,TGTGCCTGGAGTGAAAACCGCGCTGGCGAGCAGTACTTC,CAWSENRAGEQYF
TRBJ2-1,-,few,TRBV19,TGTGCCAGTAGTACCCTAGGGGGGCTCTCCTACAATGAGCAGTTCTTC,CASSTLGGLSYNEQFF
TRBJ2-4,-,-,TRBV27,TGTGCCAGCAGTTCCCGACTAGCCAAAAACATTCAGTACTTC,CASSSRLAKNIQYF
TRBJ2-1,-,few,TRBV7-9,TGTGCCAGCAGGGAGGGGCTATTGTACAATGAGCAGTTCTTC,CASREGLLYNEQFF
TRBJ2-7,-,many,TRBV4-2,TGTGCCAGCAGTCAAAGGGTAGTCCACGAGCAGTACTTC,CASSQRVVHEQYF
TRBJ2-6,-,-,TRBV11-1,TGTGCCAGCAGCTTAGATGAGGGCCTCCTTGGGGCTGGGGCCAACGTCCTGACTTTC,CASSLDEGLLGAGANVLTF
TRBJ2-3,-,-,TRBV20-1,TGCAGTGCCACGGACTACGCCAACACAGATACGCAGTATTTT,CSATDYANTDTQYF
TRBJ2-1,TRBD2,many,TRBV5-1,TGCGCCAGCAGCTCGGGACTAGGTGGGGATGAGCAGTTCTTC,CASSSGLGGDEQFF
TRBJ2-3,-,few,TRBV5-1,TGCGCCAGCAGCTTGGTTGGGGCGAGCACAGATACGCAGTATTTT,CASSLVGASTDTQYF
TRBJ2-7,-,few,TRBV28,TGTGCCAGCAGTTCTAGGGGCCCCTACAACGGCGAGCAGTACTTC,CASSSRGPYNGEQYF
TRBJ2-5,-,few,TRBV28,TGTGCCAGCAGGGTCACTGAGACCCAGTACTTC,CASRVTETQYF
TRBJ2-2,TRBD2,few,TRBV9,TGTGCCAGCAGCGTAAAGGGAGGGCCCCACACCGGGGAGCTGTTTTTT,CASSVKGGPHTGELFF
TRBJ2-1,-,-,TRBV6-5,TGTGCCAGCAGTTATTATAGAGAGGGCGATGAGCAGTTCTTC,CASSYYREGDEQFF
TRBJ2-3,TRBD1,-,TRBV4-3,TGCGCCAGCAGCCAAGGGACAGGAACCACAGATACGCAGTATTTT,CASSQGTGTTDTQYF
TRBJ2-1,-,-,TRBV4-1,TGCGCCAGCAGCCAAGAGGGTAGAATCCCTTACAATGAGCAGTTCTTC,CASSQEGRIPYNEQFF
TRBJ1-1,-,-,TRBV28,TGTGCCAGCAGAAAGTTGGGGGGGAACACTGAAGCTTTCTTT,CASRKLGGNTEAFF
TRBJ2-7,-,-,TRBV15,TGTGCCACCAGCTCCAGGAACGAGCAGTACTTC,CATSSRNEQYF
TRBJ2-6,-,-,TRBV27,TGTGCCAGCAGTTTATCATCAGGGTTAGCCACTGGGGCCAACGTCCTGACTTTC,CASSLSSGLATGANVLTF
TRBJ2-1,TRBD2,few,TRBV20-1,TGCAGTGCCACGGGCGGGGGGGCCTACCTAGTTGATGAGCAGTTCTTC,CSATGGGAYLVDEQFF
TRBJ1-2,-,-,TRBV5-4,TGTGCCAGCAGCTTGCCGACAGGAGACTATGGCTACACCTTC,CASSLPTGDYGYTF
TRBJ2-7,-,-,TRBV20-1,TGCAGTGCTCTCGAGGCGTTAGAATACGAGCAGTACTTC,CSALEALEYEQYF
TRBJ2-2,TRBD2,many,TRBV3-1,TGTGCCAGCAGCCATGCTGTGAGGACTAGCAACACCGGGGAGCTGTTTTTT,CASSHAVRTSNTGELFF
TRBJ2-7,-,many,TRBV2,TGTGCCAGCCAACTCAAGAGCTACGAGCAGTACTTC,CASQLKSYEQYF
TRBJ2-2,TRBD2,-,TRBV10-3,TGTGCCACGGAACCGGGACTAGCGGGAATCAGGGACACCGGGGAGCTGTTTTTT,CATEPGLAGIRDTGELFF
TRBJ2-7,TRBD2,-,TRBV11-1,TGTGCCAGCAGCCCGGGGGGACGGACGGTCGCGAAAGTCTACGAGCAGTACTTC,CASSPGGRTVAKVYEQYF
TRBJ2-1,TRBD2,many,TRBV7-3,TGTGCCAGCAGCTTAACTAGCGGGTATGAGCAGTTCTTC,CASSLTSGYEQFF
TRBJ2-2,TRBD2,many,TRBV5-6,TGTGCCAGCAGCCCCTCTAGCGGGAGGGCCCCCGGGGAGCTGTTTTTT,CASSPSSGRAPGELFF
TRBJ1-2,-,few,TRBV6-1,TGTGCCAGCAGCGCCGGGGCTGAAAACTATGGCTACACCTTC,CASSAGAENYGYTF
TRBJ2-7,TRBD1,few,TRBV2,TGTGCCAGCCGTGGACAGGCCTTCCCCCACGAGCAGTACTTC,CASRGQAFPHEQYF
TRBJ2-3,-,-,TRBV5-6,TGTGCCAGCAGCCCGGCACAAGTGCCAGATACGCAGTATTTT,CASSPAQVPDTQYF
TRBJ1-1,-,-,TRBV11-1,TGTGCCAGCAGCTTAGCGCTCTCAGGAGGGGACACTGAAGCTTTCTTT,CASSLALSGGDTEAFF
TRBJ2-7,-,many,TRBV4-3,TGCGCCAGCAGCCAAGATTATCCGGGGACCTACGAGCAGTACTTC,CASSQDYPGTYEQYF
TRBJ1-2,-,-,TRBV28,TGTGCCAGCACCGACAGTAACTATGGCTACACCTTC,CASTDSNYGYTF
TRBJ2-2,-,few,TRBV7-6,TGTGCCAGCAGCACCCTACTCACCGGGGAGCTGTTTTTT,CASSTLLTGELFF
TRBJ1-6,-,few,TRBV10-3,TGTGCCATCAGTGACAGCGGAGGTTCACCCCTCCACTTT,CAISDSGGSPLHF
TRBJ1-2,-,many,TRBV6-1,TGTGCCAGCAGTGAATTTAGGGGAAACTATGGCTACACCTTC,CASSEFRGNYGYTF
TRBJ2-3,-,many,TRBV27,TGTGCCAGCAGCAAGGACTACCCCACAGATACGCAGTATTTT,CASSKDYPTDTQYF
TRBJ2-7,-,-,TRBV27,TGTGCCAGCGCACACCGGGACACCTACTCCTACGAGCAGTACTTC,CASAHRDTYSYEQYF
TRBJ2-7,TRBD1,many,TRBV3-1,TGTGCCAGCAGCCAAGGGACAGGGTGGTACGAGCAGTACTTC,CASSQGTGWYEQYF
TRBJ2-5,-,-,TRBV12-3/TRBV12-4,TGTGCCAGCTGGCGAGGGGGAGCGGCCCGGGGGACCCAGTACTTC,CASWRGGAARGTQYF
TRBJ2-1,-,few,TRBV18,TGTGCCAGCTCACCACCGGAGCAGCAAGACAATGAGCAGTTCTTC,CASSPPEQQDNEQFF
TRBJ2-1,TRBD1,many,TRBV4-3,TGCGCCAGCAGCCTCGGCCGCAGGGGGCGAAACAATGAGCAGTTCTTC,CASSLGRRGRNNEQFF
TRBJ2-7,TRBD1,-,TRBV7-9,TGTGCCAGCAGCTCCTACCTAACCGGGACAGGGGTCTACGAGCAGTACTTC,CASSSYLTGTGVYEQYF
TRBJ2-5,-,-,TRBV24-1,TGTGCCACCTCGCTCCAGGGGAACCAAGAGACCCAGTACTTC,CATSLQGNQETQYF
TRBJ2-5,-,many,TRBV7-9,TGTGCCAGCAGCTTAATCGGAGAGACCCAGTACTTC,CASSLIGETQYF
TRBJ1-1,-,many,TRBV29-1,TGCAGCGTAGCAGGGGAAGGTTACACTGAAGCTTTCTTT,CSVAGEGYTEAFF
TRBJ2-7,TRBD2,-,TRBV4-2,TGTGCCAGCAGCCAAGATTTAGCGGGAGGGGCCCACGAGCAGTACTTC,CASSQDLAGGAHEQYF
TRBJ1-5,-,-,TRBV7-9,TGTGCCAGCAGCTTAGGCCGGAACAATCAGCCCCAGCATTTT,CASSLGRNNQPQHF
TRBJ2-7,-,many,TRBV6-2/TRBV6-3,TGTGCCAGCAGTTACTTAGGGGACCACGAGCAGTACTTC,CASSYLGDHEQYF
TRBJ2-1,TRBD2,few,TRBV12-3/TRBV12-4,TGTGCCAGCAGTCGTCCAAGCGGGATCCACAATGAGCAGTTCTTC,CASSRPSGIHNEQFF